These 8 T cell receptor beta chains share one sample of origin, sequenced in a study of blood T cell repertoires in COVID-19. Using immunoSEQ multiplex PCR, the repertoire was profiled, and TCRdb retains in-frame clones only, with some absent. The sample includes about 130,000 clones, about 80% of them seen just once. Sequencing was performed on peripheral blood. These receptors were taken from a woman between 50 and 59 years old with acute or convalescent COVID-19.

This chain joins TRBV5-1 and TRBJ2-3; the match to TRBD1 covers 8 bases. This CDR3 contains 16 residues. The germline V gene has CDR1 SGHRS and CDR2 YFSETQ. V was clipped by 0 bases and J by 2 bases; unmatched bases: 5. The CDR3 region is CASSLGGQGVTDTQYF. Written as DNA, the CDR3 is TGCGCCAGCAGCTTGGGAGGACAGGGTGTCACAGATACGCAGTATTTT.

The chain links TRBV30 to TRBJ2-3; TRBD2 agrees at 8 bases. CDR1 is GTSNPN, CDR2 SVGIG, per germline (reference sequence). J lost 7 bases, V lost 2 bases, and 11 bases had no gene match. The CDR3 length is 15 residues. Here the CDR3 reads CAWSPLAGSSNTQYF. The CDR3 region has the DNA TGTGCCTGGAGTCCCTTAGCGGGGTCTTCTAATACGCAGTATTTT. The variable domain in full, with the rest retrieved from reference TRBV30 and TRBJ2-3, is SQTIHQWPATLVQPVGSPLSLECTVEGTSNPNLYWYRQAAGRGLQLLFYSVGIGQISSEVPQNLSASRPQDRQFILSSKKLLLSDSGFYLCAWSPLAGSSNTQYFGPGTRLTVL.

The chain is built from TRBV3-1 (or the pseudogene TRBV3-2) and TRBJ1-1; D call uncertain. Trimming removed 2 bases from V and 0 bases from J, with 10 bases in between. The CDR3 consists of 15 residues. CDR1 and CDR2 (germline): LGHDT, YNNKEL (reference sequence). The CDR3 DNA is TGTGCCAGCAGCCAAAGCGCAGTTATGAACACTGAAGCTTTCTTT. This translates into CASSQSAVMNTEAFF.

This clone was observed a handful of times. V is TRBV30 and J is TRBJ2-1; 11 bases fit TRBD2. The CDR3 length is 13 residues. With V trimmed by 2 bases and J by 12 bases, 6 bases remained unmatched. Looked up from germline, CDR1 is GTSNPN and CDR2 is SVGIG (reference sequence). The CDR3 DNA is TGTGCCTGGAGTTCCGGGGGACTAGCGGCGCAGTTCTTC. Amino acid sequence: CAWSSGGLAAQFF.

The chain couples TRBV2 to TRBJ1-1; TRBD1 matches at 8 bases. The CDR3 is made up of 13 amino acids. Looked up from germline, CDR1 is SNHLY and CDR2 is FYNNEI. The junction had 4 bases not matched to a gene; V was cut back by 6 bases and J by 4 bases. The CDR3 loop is CASRPTGGTEAFF. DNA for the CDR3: TGTGCCAGCAGACCAACAGGGGGCACTGAAGCTTTCTTT.

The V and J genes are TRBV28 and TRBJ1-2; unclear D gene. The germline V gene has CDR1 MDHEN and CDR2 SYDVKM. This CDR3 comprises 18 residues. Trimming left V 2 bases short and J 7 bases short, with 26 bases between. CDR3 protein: CASSLSLVTLLTDSGYTF. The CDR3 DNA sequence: TGTGCCAGCAGTTTAAGCCTTGTAACCCTCCTAACAGATAGTGGCTACACCTTC.

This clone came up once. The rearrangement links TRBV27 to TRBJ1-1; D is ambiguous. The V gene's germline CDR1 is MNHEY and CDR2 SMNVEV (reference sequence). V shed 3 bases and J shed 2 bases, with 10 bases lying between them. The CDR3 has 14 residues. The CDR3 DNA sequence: TGTGCCAGCAGTTTCTCGAGGAGAAACACTGAAGCTTTCTTT. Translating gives CASSFSRRNTEAFF.

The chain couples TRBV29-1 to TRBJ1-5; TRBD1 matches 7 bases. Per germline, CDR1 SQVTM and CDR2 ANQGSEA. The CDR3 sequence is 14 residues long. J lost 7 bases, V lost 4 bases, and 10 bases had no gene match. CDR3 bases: TGCAGCGTTGCCCAGGGGGGAGGTGGGCAGCCCCAGCATTTT. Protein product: CSVAQGGGGQPQHF.